These T cell receptor beta chains were read from a single sample in a study of cytomegalovirus exposure and HLA in healthy donors. Profiled with immunoSEQ multiplex PCR; TCRdb holds only in-frame clones, not every one. The data hold 150,000 or so clones, with around 80% observed a single time. Sequences were obtained from PBMCs. These receptors were taken from a woman aged 40 to 49 in good health and CMV-seronegative. Each CDR3 is given with its conserved first and last residue. D genes are given only for firm matches.

CASSAMRQGNQPQHF | TRBJ1-5 | TRBV6-1 | TRBD1
CAGSQGPRRETNEKLFF | TRBJ1-4 | TRBV4-1 | -
CASSLMGQPNEKLFF | TRBJ1-4 | TRBV7-3 | TRBD1
CASSIGMLAGTDTQYF | TRBJ2-3 | TRBV19 | TRBD2
CSVTRGGGYTF | TRBJ1-2 | TRBV29-1 | -
CASSAGPNEQFF | TRBJ2-1 | TRBV19 | -
CASSPGTAGGSYEQYF | TRBJ2-7 | TRBV7-9 | -
CASSFGVSREQYF | TRBJ2-5 | TRBV27 | -
CASSHGQRGLPEAFF | TRBJ1-1 | TRBV6-5 | -
CASSYLPWDRVKRNIQYF | TRBJ2-4 | TRBV11-2 | TRBD1
CASGRNDGASGELFF | TRBJ2-2 | TRBV6-1 | -
CASSETSGSYSEQFF | TRBJ2-1 | TRBV5-1 | TRBD2
CASSLGTTGLAAQYF | TRBJ2-5 | TRBV7-9 | TRBD1
CSVVYFSGVTDTQYF | TRBJ2-3 | TRBV29-1 | TRBD2
CASSLDNSYEQYF | TRBJ2-7 | TRBV11-2 | -
CASSRRGGSRGNEQFF | TRBJ2-1 | TRBV7-2 | -